This T cell receptor beta chain was found in a study of PD-1 blockade in classical Hodgkin lymphoma. Looking at the study overall: Patients were infused with nivolumab 3 mg/kg every 2 weeks.

Comment on this clone: Antigen specificity is unknown.

This sample's time point: cycle 4 day 1 (C4D1), after less than seven weeks of nivolumab. Each patient's relapse followed autologous stem cell transplantation, and brentuximab vedotin exposure varied. The CDR3 has 16 residues. The germline V gene encodes CDR1 LGHNA and CDR2 YSLEER. The V segment lost 0 bases and the J segment 7 bases; nucleotides outside the gene matches: 7. TCRdb's table, derived via immunoSEQ multiplex PCR, lists solely in-frame clones and lacks some. The table records just under 45,000 clones, 60% to 75% of them present only once. Study-level results: Nivolumab initiation under 1 year post-ASCT meant exclusion. Relapsed/refractory patients reportedly had the lowest baseline TCR diversity, below newly diagnosed patients, who were below healthy donors.

This receptor was identified in a human donor with classical Hodgkin lymphoma. This chain uses TRBV4-3 with TRBJ1-5, with TRBD1 matching over 9 bases. The material sequenced was peripheral blood mononuclear cells (PBMCs), taken before the fourth cycle of nivolumab. DNA for the CDR3: TGCGCCAGCAGCCAAGATTGGGACAGGGTCGGGCAGCCCCAGCATTTT. Translation: CASSQDWDRVGQPQHF.